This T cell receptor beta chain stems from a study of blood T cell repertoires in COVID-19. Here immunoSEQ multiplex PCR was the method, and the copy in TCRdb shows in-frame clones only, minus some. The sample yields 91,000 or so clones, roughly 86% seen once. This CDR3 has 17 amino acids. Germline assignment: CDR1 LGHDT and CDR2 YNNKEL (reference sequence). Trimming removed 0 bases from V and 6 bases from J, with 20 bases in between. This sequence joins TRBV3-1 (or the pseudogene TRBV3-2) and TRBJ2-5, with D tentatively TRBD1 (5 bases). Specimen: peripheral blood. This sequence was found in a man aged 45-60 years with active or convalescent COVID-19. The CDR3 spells CASSQDEQPDGQKTQYF. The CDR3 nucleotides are TGTGCCAGCAGCCAAGATGAACAGCCAGACGGACAAAAGACCCAGTACTTC.